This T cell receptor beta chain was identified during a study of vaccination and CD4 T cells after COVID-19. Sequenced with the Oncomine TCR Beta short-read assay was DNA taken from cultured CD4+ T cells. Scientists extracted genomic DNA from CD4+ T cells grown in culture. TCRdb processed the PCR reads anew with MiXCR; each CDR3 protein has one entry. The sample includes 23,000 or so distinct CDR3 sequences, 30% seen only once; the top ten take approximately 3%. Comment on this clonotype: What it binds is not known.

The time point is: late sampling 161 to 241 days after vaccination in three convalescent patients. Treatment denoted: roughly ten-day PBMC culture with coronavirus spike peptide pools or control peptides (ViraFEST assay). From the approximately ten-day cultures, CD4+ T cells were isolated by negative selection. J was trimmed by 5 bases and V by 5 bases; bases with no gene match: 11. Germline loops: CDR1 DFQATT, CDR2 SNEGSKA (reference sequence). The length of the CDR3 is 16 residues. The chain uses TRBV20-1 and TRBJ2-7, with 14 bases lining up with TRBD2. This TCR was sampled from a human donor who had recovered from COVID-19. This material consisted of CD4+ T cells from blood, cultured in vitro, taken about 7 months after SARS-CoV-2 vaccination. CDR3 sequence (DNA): TGCAGTGCTTTCGGACTAGCGGGAGGAATTTCCCACGAGCAGTACTTC. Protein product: CSAFGLAGGISHEQYF.